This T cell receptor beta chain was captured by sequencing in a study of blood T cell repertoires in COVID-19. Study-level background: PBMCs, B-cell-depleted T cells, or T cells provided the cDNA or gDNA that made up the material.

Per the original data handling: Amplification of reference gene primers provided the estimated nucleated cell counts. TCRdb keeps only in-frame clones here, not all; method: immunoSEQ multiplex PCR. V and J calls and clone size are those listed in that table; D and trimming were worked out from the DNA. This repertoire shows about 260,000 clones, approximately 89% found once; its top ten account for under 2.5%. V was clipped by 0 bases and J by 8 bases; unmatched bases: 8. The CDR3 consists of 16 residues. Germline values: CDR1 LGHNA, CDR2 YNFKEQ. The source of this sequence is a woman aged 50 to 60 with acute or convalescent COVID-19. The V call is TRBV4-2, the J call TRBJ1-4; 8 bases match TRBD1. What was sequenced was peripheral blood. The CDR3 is CASSQDKGTGWEKLFF. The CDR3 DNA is TGTGCCAGCAGCCAAGATAAGGGGACAGGCTGGGAAAAACTGTTTTTT.